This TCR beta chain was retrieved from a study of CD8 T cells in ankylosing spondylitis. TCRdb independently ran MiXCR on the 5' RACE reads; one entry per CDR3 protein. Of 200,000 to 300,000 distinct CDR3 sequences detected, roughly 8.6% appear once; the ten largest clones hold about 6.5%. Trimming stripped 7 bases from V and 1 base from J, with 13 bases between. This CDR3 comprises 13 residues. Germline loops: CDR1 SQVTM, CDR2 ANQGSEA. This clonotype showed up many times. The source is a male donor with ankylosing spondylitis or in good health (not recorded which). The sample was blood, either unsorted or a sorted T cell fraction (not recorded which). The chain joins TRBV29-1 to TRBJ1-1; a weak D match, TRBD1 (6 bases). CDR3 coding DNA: TGCAGCGGGCGGGGACACAGGAACACTGAAGCTTTCTTT. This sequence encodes CSGRGHRNTEAFF.